These 5 T cell receptor beta chains came from one sample sequenced in a study of patients and donors after allogeneic stem cell transplantation (dated by TCRdb to the early 2020s). Libraries were built with RT-PCR. Sequencing relied on a NextSeq 550. TCRdb reran the public reads through fastp at Q25 and MiXCR, keeping productive beta chains. Every CDR3 protein is listed once, alongside the most common genes and DNA of its rows. For this sample there are around 200,000 distinct CDR3 sequences; around 40% appear just once. The ten largest clonotypes hold 11% of the sample. The specimen was blood, either unsorted or a sorted T cell fraction (not recorded which). The source of these receptors is a human donor who was either an allogeneic HSCT recipient or a stem cell or donor lymphocyte infusion donor (not recorded which). It is not recorded whose cells these are; they may come from a transplant donor.

In its sample, this clonotype was seen a few times. The CDR3, as DNA: TGTGCCAGCAGCCAAGGCAGGACAGGGGGCGTAACTGAAGCTTTCTTT. Its translation: CASSQGRTGGVTEAFF. J is TRBJ1-1 and V is TRBV4-2; TRBD1 aligns across 11 bases. The CDR3 spans 16 residues. Trimming took 1 base from V and 5 from J; bases not matched to a gene: 6. Germline V gene lookup returns CDR1 LGHNA and CDR2 YNFKEQ.

This sequence joins TRBV18 and TRBJ1-5, with D hard to call. The CDR3 totals 17 residues. V gave up 3 bases and J gave up 0 bases, with 15 bases separating them. The germline V gene encodes CDR1 KGHSH and CDR2 LQKENI. The CDR3 region has the DNA TGTGCCAGCTCACCTGTCGGACCTTGGGATAGCAATCAGCCCCAGCATTTT. As protein: CASSPVGPWDSNQPQHF.

The chain couples TRBV5-1 to TRBJ1-5, with D perhaps matching TRBD1 (5 bases). From germline, CDR1 is SGHRS and CDR2 YFSETQ. The CDR3 is 14 residues long. V was clipped by 0 bases and J by 6 bases, with 10 bases between them. The CDR3 loop reads CASSLEQGGQPQHF. The CDR3 region has the DNA TGCGCCAGCAGCTTGGAGCAGGGAGGTCAGCCCCAGCATTTT.

This clonotype was detected only a few times. The chain recombines TRBV6-2 or TRBV6-3 with TRBJ1-6; the D is unclear. Looked up from germline, CDR1 is MNHEY and CDR2 is SVGEGT. V dropped 10 bases and J dropped 7 bases, with 17 bases sitting between them. This CDR3 region has 14 residues. The CDR3 protein is CATSALSWNSPLHF. The CDR3 DNA reads TGTGCCACCTCCGCCTTGAGTTGGAATTCACCCCTCCACTTT.

This clonotype was detected a few times. The chain carries TRBV5-1 and TRBJ2-7; 7 positions agree with TRBD1. CDR3 length: 13 amino acids. Germline V lookup: CDR1 SGHRS, CDR2 YFSETQ. The ends lost 4 bases at V and 5 bases at J; junction bases unmatched: 6. This CDR3 is CASSHRGPDEQYF. The DNA for the CDR3 is TGCGCCAGCAGCCATAGGGGGCCAGACGAGCAGTACTTC.